These 30 T cell receptor beta chains originate from one sample sequenced in a study of T cell responses to AZD1222 COVID-19 vaccine (dated by TCRdb to 2020 to 2022). The label giving this sample's time point can be read as: baseline before first vaccination. Libraries were built with the immunoSEQ multiplex PCR assay. TCRdb mirrors the immuneACCESS table, restricted to in-frame sequences. Some clones are absent from its copies; in checked studies, under half trace to an unresolved V gene, and the reason for the others is unknown. The sample table shows 150,000 to 200,000 clones, and approximately 92% are seen once. Together, the top ten hold roughly 10% of the sample. The sequencing used peripheral blood, collected on day 0 of AZD1222 vaccination. These receptors all stem from an adult in good health.

The chain uses TRBV7-2 and TRBJ1-1; 10 bases fit TRBD1. CDR3 size: 14 residues. J lost 3 bases, V lost 4 bases, and 2 bases had no gene match. CDR1 and CDR2 (germline): SGHTA, FQGNSA. As DNA, the CDR3 is TGTGCCAGCAGCTCCGGGACAGGGGACACTGAAGCTTTCTTT. It is translated as CASSSGTGDTEAFF.

The gene calls are TRBV7-8 and TRBJ2-6; the D is unclear. V was pared by 0 bases and J by 3 bases, with 0 bases between. CDR3 length: 13 residues. From germline, CDR1 is SGHVS and CDR2 FQNEAQ. The CDR3 DNA is TGTGCCAGCAGCTTAGCTGGGGCCAACGTCCTGACTTTC. This gives the protein CASSLAGANVLTF.

The chain employs TRBV5-5 and TRBJ2-7, with D possibly TRBD1 on 6 matching bases. CDR1 is SGHKS and CDR2 is YYEKEE in the germline V gene (reference sequence). Deletions cut 0 bases from V and 3 bases from J, with 7 bases between. This CDR3 region has 13 residues. CDR3 residues: CASSLAQGYEQYF. The CDR3 DNA reads as TGTGCCAGCAGCTTGGCACAGGGCTACGAGCAGTACTTC.

The chain recombines TRBV28 with TRBJ1-5; the D is unclear. The V and J ends lost 6 bases and 11 bases respectively, with 23 bases between them. The CDR3 is 15 amino acids. Germline CDR1 is MDHEN and CDR2 is SYDVKM. CDR3 DNA: TGTGCCAGCAGCCGTCCCCCCCGCCAGGCATCTGCCCAGCATTTT. Its protein product is CASSRPPRQASAQHF. The full variable domain, rest sourced from reference TRBV28 and TRBJ1-5, is DVKVTQSSRYLVKRTGEKVFLECVQDMDHENMFWYRQDPGLGLRLIYFSYDVKMKEKGDIPEGYSVSREKKERFSLILESASTNQTSMYLCASSRPPRQASAQHFGDGTRLSIL.

The chain combines TRBV4-1 with TRBJ2-2; D possibly matches TRBD1 or TRBD2 (7 bases each). Germline loops: CDR1 MGHRA, CDR2 YSYEKL. The CDR3 spans 15 residues. V lost 6 bases to trimming and J lost 4 bases, with 15 bases between them. CDR3 coding DNA: TGCGCCAGCAGTAACCAGGGGGGGCTCACCGGGGAGCTGTTTTTT. Translating gives CASSNQGGLTGELFF.

The chain combines TRBV6-1 with TRBJ2-5, with 9 bases fitting TRBD2. The V gene's germline CDR1 is MNHNS and CDR2 SASEGT. The CDR3 sequence is 14 residues long. V lost 3 bases to trimming and J lost 7 bases; unmatched junction nucleotides: 6. This CDR3 is CASSDVAGVGTQYF. CDR3 sequence (DNA): TGTGCCAGCAGTGATGTAGCGGGGGTGGGGACCCAGTACTTC.

The chain employs TRBV2 and TRBJ2-1; 7 bases fit TRBD1. Germline V CDR1 and CDR2: SNHLY, FYNNEI. The CDR3 length is 14 residues. J was trimmed by 5 bases and V by 3 bases; bases with no gene match: 4. The CDR3: CASSDRQGDNEQFF. For the CDR3, the DNA is TGTGCCAGCAGTGATAGGCAGGGGGACAATGAGCAGTTCTTC.

J is TRBJ1-3 and V is TRBV7-6, with unresolved D. V was pared by 1 base and J by 0 bases, with 7 bases between. Looked up from germline, CDR1 is SGHVS and CDR2 is FNYEAQ. This CDR3 is 15 amino acids long. The DNA of the CDR3 is TGTGCCAGCAGCTTAGGGGAAAGCTCTGGAAACACCATATATTTT. Its protein product is CASSLGESSGNTIYF. Supplemented by reference TRBV7-6 and TRBJ1-3, the full variable domain reads GAGVSQSPRYKVTKRGQDVALRCDPISGHVSLYWYRQALGQGPEFLTYFNYEAQQDKSGLPNDRFSAERPEGSISTLTIQRTEQRDSAMYRCASSLGESSGNTIYFGEGSWLTVV.

The V gene is TRBV5-1, the J gene TRBJ1-2; D might be TRBD1 (5 bases). Trimming took off 6 bases at V and 6 bases at J, with 15 bases between the two ends. CDR1 and CDR2 (germline): SGHRS, YFSETQ. The CDR3 length is 13 residues. CDR3 DNA: TGCGCCAGCACGGGGACTCCGTCTAATGGCTACACCTTC. Its protein product is CASTGTPSNGYTF.

In this sample, this clone turned up once. This chain connects TRBV6-5 to TRBJ1-5; perhaps TRBD1 as D (6 bases). Germline CDR1 reads MNHEY; CDR2 reads SVGAGI. The V end was cut by 4 bases, the J end by 0 bases, with 13 bases between. The length of the CDR3 is 16 residues. The CDR3 nucleotides read TGTGCCAGCAGTTGGGGACACGGCCTTAGCAATCAGCCCCAGCATTTT. It is translated as CASSWGHGLSNQPQHF.

This sequence joins TRBV6-5 and TRBJ1-1; TRBD1 agrees at 9 bases. Trimming removed 4 bases from V and 5 bases from J; junction bases left unmatched: 11. CDR1 MNHEY and CDR2 SVGAGI come from the germline V gene. The CDR3 loop spans 16 amino acids. CDR3 residues: CASSFVPDRGGTEAFF. CDR3 coding DNA: TGTGCCAGCAGTTTCGTCCCGGACAGGGGAGGAACTGAAGCTTTCTTT.

The V call is TRBV30, the J call TRBJ1-5; D possibly corresponds to TRBD1 (5 bases). CDR1 GTSNPN and CDR2 SVGIG come from the germline V gene (reference sequence). This CDR3 region has 13 residues. V was trimmed by 2 bases and J by 3 bases, leaving 8 bases between them. The CDR3 sequence: CAWSRQFNQPQHF. CDR3 bases: TGTGCCTGGAGTAGACAGTTCAATCAGCCCCAGCATTTT.

The chain carries TRBV11-2 and TRBJ1-4; TRBD1 is a possible D gene (5 bases). CDR3 length equals 15 residues. Trimming removed 0 bases at V and 11 bases at J, with 16 bases between. CDR1 and CDR2 (germline): SGHAT, FQNNGV. Here the CDR3 reads CASSLDLGLAGKLFF. The CDR3 region has the DNA TGTGCCAGCAGCTTAGATTTGGGGCTAGCAGGGAAACTGTTTTTT.

J is TRBJ1-1 and V is TRBV2, with D unclear. Germline CDR1 and CDR2: SNHLY and FYNNEI. The V and J ends lost 5 bases and 5 bases respectively, with 9 bases between them. The CDR3 loop spans 12 amino acids. Here the CDR3 reads CASSQRRTEAFF. As DNA, the CDR3 is TGTGCCAGCAGTCAAAGAAGAACTGAAGCTTTCTTT.

This chain connects TRBV7-9 to TRBJ1-1; D gene ambiguous. CDR1 SEHNR and CDR2 FQNEAQ come from the germline V gene (reference sequence). The CDR3 extends over 16 amino acids. Trimming removed 1 base at V and 0 bases at J, with 12 bases between. The CDR3 here is CASSLGRWGMNTEAFF. CDR3 DNA sequence: TGTGCCAGCAGCTTAGGACGGTGGGGAATGAACACTGAAGCTTTCTTT.

The CDR3 reads CASKRDRATTGELFF. DNA for the CDR3: TGTGCCAGCAAAAGAGACAGGGCTACCACCGGGGAGCTGTTTTTT. This chain connects TRBV2 to TRBJ2-2, with 7 bases aligning to TRBD1. CDR1 SNHLY and CDR2 FYNNEI come from the germline V gene. The CDR3 consists of 15 residues. The ends lost 7 bases at V and 4 bases at J; junction bases unmatched: 9.

The chain has TRBV27 and TRBJ1-5; D gene unclear. The V gene's germline CDR1 is MNHEY and CDR2 SMNVEV (reference sequence). The CDR3 has 18 residues. Trimming left V 0 bases short and J 2 bases short, with 17 bases between. In DNA form, the CDR3 reads TGTGCCAGCAGTTTATCTTACGTCTCCACGGTCGGCAATCAGCCCCAGCATTTT. Its translation is CASSLSYVSTVGNQPQHF.

The chain links TRBV27 to TRBJ2-1; the match to TRBD2 covers 12 bases. This CDR3 region has 16 residues. The V segment lost 5 bases and the J segment 8 bases; nucleotides outside the gene matches: 10. CDR1 and CDR2 from the germline V gene are MNHEY and SMNVEV (reference sequence). The CDR3 here is CASSPSGLAGGDEQFF. The CDR3 DNA reads TGTGCCAGCAGTCCATCTGGGCTAGCGGGAGGGGATGAGCAGTTCTTC.

The rearrangement joins TRBV19 to TRBJ1-5; D remains unclear. Germline-derived CDR1 and CDR2 are LNHDA and SQIVND (reference sequence). The CDR3 totals 15 residues. V lost 3 bases and J 2 bases, leaving 11 bases between the germline ends. DNA for the CDR3: TGTGCCAGTAGTATCCGAAGGAAGGGCAATCAGCCCCAGCATTTT. Its translation: CASSIRRKGNQPQHF. Using reference TRBV19 and TRBJ1-5 for the parts outside the CDR3, the full variable domain is DGGITQSPKYLFRKEGQNVTLSCEQNLNHDAMYWYRQDPGQGLRLIYYSQIVNDFQKGDIAEGYSVSREKKESFPLTVTSAQKNPTAFYLCASSIRRKGNQPQHFGDGTRLSIL.

The table lists this clone with a few counts. J is TRBJ1-2 and V is TRBV14; D possibly corresponds to TRBD1 (5 bases). Germline V CDR1 and CDR2: SGHDN, FVKESK. Trimming took 0 bases from V and 7 from J, leaving 9 bases between them. The CDR3 loop spans 13 amino acids. The CDR3 region is CASSQDQGGGYTF. The DNA for the CDR3 is TGTGCCAGCAGCCAAGATCAGGGCGGTGGCTACACCTTC.

V gene TRBV6-5 combines with J gene TRBJ1-1, with 7 bases lining up with TRBD1. J gave up 0 bases and V 6 bases, and 4 bases lay outside the gene matches. Germline CDR1 is MNHEY and CDR2 is SVGAGI. The length of the CDR3 is 14 residues. This CDR3 reads CASSEGQLNTEAFF. CDR3 coding DNA: TGTGCCAGCAGCGAGGGACAGTTGAACACTGAAGCTTTCTTT.

The chain couples TRBV27 to TRBJ2-2; unclear D gene. Trimming took off 1 base at V and 5 bases at J, with 8 bases between the two ends. The germline V gene has CDR1 MNHEY and CDR2 SMNVEV (reference sequence). The CDR3 totals 14 residues. The CDR3 loop reads CASSLLRMTGELFF. In DNA form, the CDR3 reads TGTGCCAGCAGTTTATTACGGATGACCGGGGAGCTGTTTTTT.

This clone has a single count. The chain uses TRBV5-1 and TRBJ1-2; 9 nucleotides align to TRBD1. Germline values: CDR1 SGHRS, CDR2 YFSETQ. This CDR3 has 15 amino acids. Trimming at V came to 4 bases and at J to 11 bases, leaving 15 bases not matched to a gene. The CDR3 reads CASSSSGTGFLTYTF. The CDR3 region has the DNA TGCGCCAGCAGCAGCTCCGGGACAGGGTTTCTGACATACACCTTC. The variable domain in full, with the rest retrieved from reference TRBV5-1 and TRBJ1-2, is KAGVTQTPRYLIKTRGQQVTLSCSPISGHRSVSWYQQTPGQGLQFLFEYFSETQRNKGNFPGRFSGRQFSNSRSEMNVSTLELGDSALYLCASSSSGTGFLTYTFGSGTRLTVV.

The V call is TRBV6-2 or TRBV6-3, the J call TRBJ2-7; no reliable D call. Trimming cost V 0 bases and J 4 bases, with 4 bases left between them. Germline values: CDR1 MNHEY, CDR2 SVGEGT. The CDR3 consists of 12 residues. The CDR3 sequence is CASSYSLYEQYF. CDR3 DNA sequence: TGTGCCAGCAGTTACTCCTTGTACGAGCAGTACTTC.

V gene TRBV7-3 combines with J gene TRBJ2-6; D is undetermined. V was shortened by 4 bases and J by 0 bases, with 7 bases between the two germline ends. The CDR3 runs 15 residues. Per the germline V gene, CDR1 is SGHTA and CDR2 is FQGTGA. The CDR3 is CASSSPPSGANVLTF. Written as DNA, the CDR3 is TGTGCCAGCAGCTCCCCCCCCTCTGGGGCCAACGTCCTGACTTTC.

This clone was seen just once. The V call is TRBV27, the J call TRBJ1-5, with unresolved D. The CDR3 has 14 residues. The V and J ends lost 3 bases and 4 bases respectively, with 10 bases between them. CDR1 and CDR2 from the germline V gene are MNHEY and SMNVEV (reference sequence). The CDR3 region is CASSLVAENQPQHF. DNA for the CDR3: TGTGCCAGCAGTTTGGTGGCAGAAAATCAGCCCCAGCATTTT.

The chain uses TRBV2 and TRBJ1-2; a possible D gene is TRBD1 (6 bases). Germline assignment: CDR1 SNHLY and CDR2 FYNNEI. The CDR3 extends over 14 amino acids. V was shortened by 5 bases and J by 4 bases, with 14 bases between the two germline ends. This CDR3 is CASSLTQGSYGYTF. CDR3 sequence (DNA): TGTGCCAGCAGTTTGACCCAGGGGAGCTATGGCTACACCTTC.

The chain employs TRBV10-2 and TRBJ1-5; 9 positions agree with TRBD1. CDR1 is WSHSY and CDR2 is SAAADI in the germline V gene. This CDR3 is 17 amino acids long. V lost 4 bases, J lost 7 bases, and 14 bases stayed unmatched. The CDR3 DNA is TGCGCCAGCAGTGTGCCCCCGGGACAGGGAATTTGGCAGCCCCAGCATTTT. The encoded protein is CASSVPPGQGIWQPQHF.

The V and J genes are TRBV18 and TRBJ1-2, with 9 bases aligning to TRBD1. Germline lookup yields CDR1 KGHSH and CDR2 LQKENI. The CDR3 spans 14 residues. Trimming cost V 5 bases and J 3 bases; bases outside gene matches: 4. CDR3 DNA sequence: TGTGCCAGCTCATCCGGGACAGGGCACTATGGCTACACCTTC. It translates to CASSSGTGHYGYTF.

This clone was seen a handful of times. The rearrangement links TRBV7-9 to TRBJ2-2, with D perhaps TRBD1 (6 bases). The CDR3 runs 13 residues. The V end lost 2 bases, the J end lost 5 bases, and 6 bases lay between the germline ends. CDR1 is SEHNR, CDR2 FQNEAQ, per germline (reference sequence). CDR3: CASSLTGTGELFF. The DNA of the CDR3 is TGTGCCAGCAGCTTAACAGGGACCGGGGAGCTGTTTTTT.